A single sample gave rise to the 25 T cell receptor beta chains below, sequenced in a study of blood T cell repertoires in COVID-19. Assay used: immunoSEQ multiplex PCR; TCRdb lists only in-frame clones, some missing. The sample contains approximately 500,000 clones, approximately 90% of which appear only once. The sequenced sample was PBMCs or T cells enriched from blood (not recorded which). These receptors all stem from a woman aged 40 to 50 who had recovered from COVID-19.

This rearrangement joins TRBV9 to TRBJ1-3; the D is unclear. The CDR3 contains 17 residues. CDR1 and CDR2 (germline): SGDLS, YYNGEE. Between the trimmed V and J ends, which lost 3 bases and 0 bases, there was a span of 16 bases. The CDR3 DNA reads TGTGCCAGCAGCGAGGACGGGATAACCTTCTCTGGAAACACCATATATTTT. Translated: CASSEDGITFSGNTIYF.

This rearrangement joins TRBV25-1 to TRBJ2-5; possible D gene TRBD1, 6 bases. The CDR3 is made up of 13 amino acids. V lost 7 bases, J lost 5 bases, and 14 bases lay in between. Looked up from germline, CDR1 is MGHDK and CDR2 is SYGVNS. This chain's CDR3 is CASTKQGGETQYF. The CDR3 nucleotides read TGTGCCAGCACCAAACAGGGTGGGGAGACCCAGTACTTC.

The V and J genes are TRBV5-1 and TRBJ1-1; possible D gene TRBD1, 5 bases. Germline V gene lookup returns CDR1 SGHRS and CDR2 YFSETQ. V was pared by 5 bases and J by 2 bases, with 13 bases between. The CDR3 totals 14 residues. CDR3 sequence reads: CASRPTTDNTEAFF. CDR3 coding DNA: TGCGCCAGCAGACCCACGACAGACAACACTGAAGCTTTCTTT.

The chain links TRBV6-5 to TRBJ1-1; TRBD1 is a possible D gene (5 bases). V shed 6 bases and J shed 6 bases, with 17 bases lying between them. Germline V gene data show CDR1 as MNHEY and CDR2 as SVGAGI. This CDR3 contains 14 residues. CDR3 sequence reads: CASSHRKGPAEAFF. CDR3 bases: TGTGCCAGCAGCCACAGGAAAGGGCCCGCTGAAGCTTTCTTT.

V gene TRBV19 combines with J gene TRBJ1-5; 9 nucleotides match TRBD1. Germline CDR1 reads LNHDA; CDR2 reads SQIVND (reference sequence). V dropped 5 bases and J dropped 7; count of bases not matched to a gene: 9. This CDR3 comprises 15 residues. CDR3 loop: CASSPGDRAKQPQHF. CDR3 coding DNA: TGTGCCAGTAGTCCGGGGGACAGGGCAAAACAGCCCCAGCATTTT.

CDR3 sequence (DNA): TGTGCCAGCAGCCAAGATCCCCAGGGGGTAAACTCACCCCTCCACTTT. Translated, it gives CASSQDPQGVNSPLHF. The V gene is TRBV14, the J gene TRBJ1-6; 7 bases are a match to TRBD1. CDR3 length: 16 amino acids. Losses at the gene ends were 0 bases for V and 10 bases for J; bases not matched to a gene: 9. The germline V gene encodes CDR1 SGHDN and CDR2 FVKESK.

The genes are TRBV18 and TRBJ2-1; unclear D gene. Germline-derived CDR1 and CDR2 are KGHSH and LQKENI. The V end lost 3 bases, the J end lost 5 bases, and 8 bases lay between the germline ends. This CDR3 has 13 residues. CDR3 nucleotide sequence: TGTGCCAGCTCACCGGGCCCCGACAATGAGCAGTTCTTC. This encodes CASSPGPDNEQFF.

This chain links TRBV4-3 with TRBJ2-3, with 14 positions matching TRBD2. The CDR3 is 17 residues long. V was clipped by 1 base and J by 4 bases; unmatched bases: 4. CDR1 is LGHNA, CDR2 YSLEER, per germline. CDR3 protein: CASSQGVGLAGADTQYF. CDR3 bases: TGCGCCAGCAGCCAAGGGGTGGGACTAGCGGGAGCAGATACGCAGTATTTT.

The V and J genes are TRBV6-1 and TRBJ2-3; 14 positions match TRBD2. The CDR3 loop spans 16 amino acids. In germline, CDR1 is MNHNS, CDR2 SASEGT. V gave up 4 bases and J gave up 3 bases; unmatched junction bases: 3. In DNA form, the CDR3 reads TGTGCCAGCAGTGGACTAGCGGGAGGGCCGACAGATACGCAGTATTTT. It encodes CASSGLAGGPTDTQYF.

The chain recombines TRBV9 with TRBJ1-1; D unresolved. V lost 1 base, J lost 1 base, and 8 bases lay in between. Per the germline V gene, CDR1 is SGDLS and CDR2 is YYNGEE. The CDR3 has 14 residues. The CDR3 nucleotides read TGTGCCAGCAGCGTATTTACAGAGAACACTGAAGCTTTCTTT. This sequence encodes CASSVFTENTEAFF.

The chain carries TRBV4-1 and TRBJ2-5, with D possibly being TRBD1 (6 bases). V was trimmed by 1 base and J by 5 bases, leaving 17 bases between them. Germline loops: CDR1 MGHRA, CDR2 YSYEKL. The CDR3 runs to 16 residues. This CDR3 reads CASSQGDRMRTETQYF. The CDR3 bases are TGCGCCAGCAGCCAAGGCGACAGGATGAGGACTGAGACCCAGTACTTC.

The CDR3 DNA follows: TGCGCCAGCAGCCATGAGACAGCGAACTATGGCTACACCTTC. This sequence encodes CASSHETANYGYTF. This chain connects TRBV5-1 to TRBJ1-2; a possible D gene is TRBD1 (5 bases). Germline CDR1 SGHRS, CDR2 YFSETQ. The CDR3 length is 14 residues. V was clipped by 4 bases and J by 2 bases, with 12 bases between them.

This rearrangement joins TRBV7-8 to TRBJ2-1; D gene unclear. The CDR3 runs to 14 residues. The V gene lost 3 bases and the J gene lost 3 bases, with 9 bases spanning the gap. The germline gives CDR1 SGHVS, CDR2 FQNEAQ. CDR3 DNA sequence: TGTGCCAGCAGCTTGGGCAGCTACTACAATGAGCAGTTCTTC. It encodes CASSLGSYYNEQFF. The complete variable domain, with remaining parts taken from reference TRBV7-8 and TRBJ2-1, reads GAGVSQSPRYKVAKRGQDVALRCDPISGHVSLFWYQQALGQGPEFLTYFQNEAQLDKSGLPSDRFFAERPEGSVSTLKIQRTQQEDSAVYLCASSLGSYYNEQFFGPGTRLTVL.

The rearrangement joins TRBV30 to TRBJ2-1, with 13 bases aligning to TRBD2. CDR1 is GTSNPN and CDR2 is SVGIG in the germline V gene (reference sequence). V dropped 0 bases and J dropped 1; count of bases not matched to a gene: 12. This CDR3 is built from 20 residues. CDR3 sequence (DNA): TGTGCCTGGAGTGTAGGGGGACTAGCGGGGCGGCCAACGTCCTACAATGAGCAGTTCTTC. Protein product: CAWSVGGLAGRPTSYNEQFF.

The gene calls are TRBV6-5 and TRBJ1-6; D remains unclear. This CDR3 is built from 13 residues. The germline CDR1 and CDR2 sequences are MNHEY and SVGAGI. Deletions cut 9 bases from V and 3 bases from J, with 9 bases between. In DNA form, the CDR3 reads TGTGCCAGTAGACTCCTCTATAATTCACCCCTCCACTTT. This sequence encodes CASRLLYNSPLHF.

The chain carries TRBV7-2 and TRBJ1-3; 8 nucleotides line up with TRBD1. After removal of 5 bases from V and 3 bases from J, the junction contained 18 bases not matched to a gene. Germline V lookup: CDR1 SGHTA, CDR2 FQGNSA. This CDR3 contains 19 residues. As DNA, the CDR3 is TGTGCCAGCAGCACTTCCACCGGGACAGGCCTAGCTCTTGGAAACACCATATATTTT. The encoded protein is CASSTSTGTGLALGNTIYF.

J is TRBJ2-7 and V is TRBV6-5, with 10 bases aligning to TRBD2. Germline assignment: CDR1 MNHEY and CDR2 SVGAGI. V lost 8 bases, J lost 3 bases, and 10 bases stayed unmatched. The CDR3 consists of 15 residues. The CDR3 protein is CASGVGLAGVYEQYF. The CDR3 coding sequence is TGTGCCAGCGGAGTTGGGCTAGCGGGAGTCTACGAGCAGTACTTC.

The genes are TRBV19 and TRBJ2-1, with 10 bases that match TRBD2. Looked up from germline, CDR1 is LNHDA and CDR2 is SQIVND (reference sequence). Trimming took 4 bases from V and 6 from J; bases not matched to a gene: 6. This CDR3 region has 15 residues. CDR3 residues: CASSTPGLASNEQFF. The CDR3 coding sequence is TGTGCCAGTAGTACCCCGGGACTAGCGAGCAATGAGCAGTTCTTC.

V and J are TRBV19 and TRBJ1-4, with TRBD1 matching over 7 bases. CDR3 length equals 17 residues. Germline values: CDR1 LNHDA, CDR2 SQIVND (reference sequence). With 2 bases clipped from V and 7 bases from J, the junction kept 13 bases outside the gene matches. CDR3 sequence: CASSIRGRGAKSEKLFF. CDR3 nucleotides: TGTGCCAGTAGTATACGGGGCAGGGGGGCGAAAAGTGAAAAACTGTTTTTT.

CDR3 in DNA: TGTGCCAGCATATTCGGGGTAGCGGCGTACCAAGAGACCCAGTACTTC. Encoded protein: CASIFGVAAYQETQYF. The chain has TRBV2 and TRBJ2-5, with TRBD2 as a possible D gene (6 bases). V was trimmed by 7 bases and J by 0 bases, leaving 18 bases between them. Germline V gene lookup returns CDR1 SNHLY and CDR2 FYNNEI. This CDR3 spans 16 amino acids.

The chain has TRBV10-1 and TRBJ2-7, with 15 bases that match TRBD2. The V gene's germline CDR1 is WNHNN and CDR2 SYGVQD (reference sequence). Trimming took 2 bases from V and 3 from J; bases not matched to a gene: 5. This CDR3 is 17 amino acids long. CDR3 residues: CASSEGTSGRRVYEQYF. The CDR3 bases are TGCGCCAGCAGTGAGGGGACTAGCGGGAGGAGGGTCTACGAGCAGTACTTC.

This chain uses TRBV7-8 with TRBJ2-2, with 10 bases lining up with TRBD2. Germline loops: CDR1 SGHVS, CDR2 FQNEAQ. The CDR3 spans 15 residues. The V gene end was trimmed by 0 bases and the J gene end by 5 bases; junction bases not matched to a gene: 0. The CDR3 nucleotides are TGTGCCAGCAGCTTAGCACTAGCGGGAACCGGGGAGCTGTTTTTT. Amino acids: CASSLALAGTGELFF. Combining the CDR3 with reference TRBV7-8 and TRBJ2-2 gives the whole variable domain GAGVSQSPRYKVAKRGQDVALRCDPISGHVSLFWYQQALGQGPEFLTYFQNEAQLDKSGLPSDRFFAERPEGSVSTLKIQRTQQEDSAVYLCASSLALAGTGELFFGEGSRLTVL.

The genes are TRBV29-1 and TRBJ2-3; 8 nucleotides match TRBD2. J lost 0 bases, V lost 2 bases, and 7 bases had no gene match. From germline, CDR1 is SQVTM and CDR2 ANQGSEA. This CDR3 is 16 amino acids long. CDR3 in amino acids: CSVEQGSGVSTDTQYF. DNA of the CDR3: TGCAGCGTTGAACAGGGTAGCGGGGTTAGCACAGATACGCAGTATTTT.

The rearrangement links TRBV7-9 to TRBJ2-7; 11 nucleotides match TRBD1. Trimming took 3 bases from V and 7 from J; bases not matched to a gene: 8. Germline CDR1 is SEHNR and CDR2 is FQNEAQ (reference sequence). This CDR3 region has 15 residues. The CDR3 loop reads CASSLGQGVEGEQYF. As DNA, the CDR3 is TGTGCCAGCAGCTTGGGACAGGGGGTAGAGGGGGAGCAGTACTTC. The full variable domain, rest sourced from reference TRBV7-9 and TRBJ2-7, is DTGVSQNPRHKITKRGQNVTFRCDPISEHNRLYWYRQTLGQGPEFLTYFQNEAQLEKSRLLSDRFSAERPKGSFSTLEIQRTEQGDSAMYLCASSLGQGVEGEQYFGPGTRLTVT.

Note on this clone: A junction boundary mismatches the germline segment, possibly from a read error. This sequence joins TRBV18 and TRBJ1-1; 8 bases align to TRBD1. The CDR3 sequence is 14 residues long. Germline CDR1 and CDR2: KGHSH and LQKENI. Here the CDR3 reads CASLPGGGGTEAFF. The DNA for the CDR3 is TGTGCCAGCTTACCAGGGGGCGGGGGCACTGAAGCTTTCTTT. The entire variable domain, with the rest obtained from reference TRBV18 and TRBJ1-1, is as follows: NAGVMQNPRHLVRRRGQEARLRCSPMKGHSHVYWYRQLPEEGLKFMVYLQKENIIDESGMPKERFSAEFPKEGPSILRIQQVVRGDSAAYFCASLPGGGGTEAFFGQGTRLTVV.